In its sample, the clone carrying this TCR beta chain was seen many times. Its antigen is unidentified. There are 12 residues in the CDR3. V was pared by 0 bases and J by 4 bases, with 4 bases between. Germline CDR1 reads SGHTA; CDR2 reads FQGNSA. The data stem from a study of neurological immune-mediated disorders. Study conclusions and caveats: Patients with HTLV-1-associated myelopathy showed the most TCR clonal expansion. Those with multiple sclerosis showed the least, falling below healthy controls.

TCRdb itself ran the 5' RACE reads through MiXCR, one entry per CDR3 protein. This sample has around 66,000 distinct CDR3 sequences; about 5% occur once, and the top ten carry around 2.2%. The V call is TRBV7-2, the J call TRBJ2-7; D remains unclear. Sequencing was performed on PBMCs. The origin of this receptor is a woman in her seventies with multiple sclerosis. The CDR3 spells CASSLAQYEQYF. As DNA, the CDR3 is TGTGCCAGCAGCTTAGCCCAGTACGAGCAGTACTTC.